One and the same sample provided the 5 T cell receptor beta chains below, sequenced in a study of cytomegalovirus exposure and HLA in healthy donors. The PCR made use of 60 Vbeta and 13 Jbeta primers. Libraries were prepared by immunoSEQ multiplex PCR; TCRdb keeps only in-frame clonotypes and omits some of them. Here the sample spans 150,000 to 200,000 clones, around 75% being singletons. Input material: PBMCs. All receptors derive from a woman aged 25 to 39 in good health and CMV-seropositive.

The rearrangement joins TRBV7-2 to TRBJ2-5; 10 bases are a match to TRBD1. V dropped 5 bases and J dropped 5; count of bases not matched to a gene: 5. Germline V lookup: CDR1 SGHTA, CDR2 FQGNSA. The CDR3 sequence is 14 residues long. The CDR3 region has the DNA TGTGCCAGCAGCCCTAGGACAGGGGGGGAGACCCAGTACTTC. This gives the protein CASSPRTGGETQYF.

This rearrangement joins TRBV5-8 to TRBJ2-2; D perhaps matches TRBD2 (5 bases). Germline assignment: CDR1 SGHTS and CDR2 YDEGEE. The CDR3 is 14 residues long. CDR3 DNA sequence: TGTGCAAGGGCCGGCGTAAGGGAGACCGGGGAGCTGTTTTTT. Translating it yields CARAGVRETGELFF.

J is TRBJ2-2 and V is TRBV7-9; no definite D call. Trimming removed 5 bases from V and 7 bases from J, with 8 bases in between. The germline CDR1 and CDR2 sequences are SEHNR and FQNEAQ (reference sequence). This CDR3 is 12 amino acids long. The CDR3 spells CASSPRVGELFF. The CDR3, as DNA: TGTGCCAGCAGCCCTCGTGTCGGGGAGCTGTTTTTT.

This clone was found once. The rearrangement joins TRBV13 to TRBJ2-2; 8 bases line up with TRBD2. Germline CDR1 reads PRHDT; CDR2 reads FYEKMQ (reference sequence). V shed 3 bases and J 6 bases; nucleotides not matched to a gene: 0. There are 13 residues in the CDR3. The CDR3 DNA is TGTGCCAGCAGCTTCGGGGGGGCCGGGGAGCTGTTTTTT. Its translation: CASSFGGAGELFF.

The chain recombines TRBV9 with TRBJ2-1; 8 bases fit TRBD2. The CDR3 is 16 residues long. Per germline, CDR1 SGDLS and CDR2 YYNGEE. Unmatched junction bases numbered 9, after V lost 0 bases and J lost 7 bases. The CDR3 loop is CASSVGGSGVFNEQFF. The CDR3 DNA reads TGTGCCAGCAGCGTAGGGGGTAGCGGGGTTTTTAATGAGCAGTTCTTC. The full variable domain, rest sourced from reference TRBV9 and TRBJ2-1, is DSGVTQTPKHLITATGQRVTLRCSPRSGDLSVYWYQQSLDQGLQFLIQYYNGEERAKGNILERFSAQQFPDLHSELNLSSLELGDSALYFCASSVGGSGVFNEQFFGPGTRLTVL.